This is a list of T cell receptor beta chains from one sample in a study of cytomegalovirus exposure and HLA in healthy donors. Produced via immunoSEQ multiplex PCR; TCRdb's table is partial and in-frame only. Among around 160,000 clones listed, 70% to 75% were seen once. The sequenced material came from PBMCs. These receptors originate from a man aged 18 to 29 in good health and CMV-seropositive. Both conserved end residues are part of each CDR3. The D gene is left open where the match is weak. Size tells how often a clone was seen (once, few, many) or the class of an expanded clone, and some rows leave it out.

TRBV9	TRBJ2-5	few	-	CASSLSPGSRETQYF	TGTGCCAGCAGCCTCTCCCCGGGTAGCCGGGAGACCCAGTACTTC
TRBV19	TRBJ2-1	-	-	CAILTGYPYNEQFF	TGTGCCATACTGACAGGTTACCCCTACAATGAGCAGTTCTTC
TRBV4-2	TRBJ1-4	once	TRBD1	CASSPDRGEEKLFF	TGTGCCAGCAGCCCCGACAGGGGAGAAGAAAAACTGTTTTTT
TRBV19	TRBJ1-3	-	TRBD1	CASTLADRVRNTIYF	TGTGCCAGTACCCTTGCGGACAGGGTAAGAAACACCATATATTTT
TRBV15	TRBJ2-1	-	-	CATSRGTGLGEQFF	TGTGCCACCAGCAGAGGTACGGGACTCGGTGAGCAGTTCTTC
TRBV27	TRBJ2-5	-	TRBD1	CASTNRTGGIETQYF	TGTGCCAGCACCAACCGGACAGGGGGCATAGAGACCCAGTACTTC
TRBV11-2	TRBJ2-1	-	TRBD1	CASSSSGTGNEQFF	TGTGCCAGCAGCTCTTCCGGGACAGGGAATGAGCAGTTCTTC
TRBV19	TRBJ1-1	-	-	CASSIDPTGNTEAFF	TGTGCCAGTAGTATAGATCCGACAGGGAACACTGAAGCTTTCTTT
TRBV7-9	TRBJ1-1	-	-	CASSSQARGLGEAFF	TGTGCCAGCAGCTCCCAAGCAAGGGGCCTGGGTGAAGCTTTCTTT
TRBV18	TRBJ1-1	-	-	CASSPDLVALRQENTEAFF	TGTGCCAGCTCACCGGATCTTGTAGCCCTAAGACAGGAGAACACTGAAGCTTTCTTT
TRBV30	TRBJ1-5	few	-	CAWNSGGNQPQHF	TGTGCCTGGAATTCCGGAGGGAATCAGCCCCAGCATTTT
TRBV2	TRBJ1-1	-	TRBD1	CASSATGDAEAFF	TGTGCCAGCAGTGCGACAGGGGATGCTGAAGCTTTCTTT
TRBV19	TRBJ2-1	-	TRBD2	CASSSGEGLNNEQFF	TGTGCCAGTAGTTCCGGGGAGGGCCTAAACAATGAGCAGTTCTTC
TRBV2	TRBJ1-4	few	-	CASVTTNEKLFF	TGTGCCAGCGTAACAACTAATGAAAAACTGTTTTTT
TRBV7-8	TRBJ1-5	few	-	CASSLEAGLMHSNQPQHF	TGTGCCAGCAGCTTAGAAGCGGGCCTGATGCATAGCAATCAGCCCCAGCATTTT
TRBV5-6	TRBJ1-3	-	TRBD1	CASSGRQGSGNTIYF	TGTGCCAGCAGCGGGCGACAGGGGTCTGGAAACACCATATATTTT
TRBV5-1	TRBJ2-3	few	-	CASSLGAPTDTQYF	TGCGCCAGCAGCTTGGGGGCACCTACAGATACGCAGTATTTT
TRBV10-3	TRBJ2-5	-	-	CAISESKLTGSQETQYF	TGTGCCATCAGTGAGTCGAAGTTAACGGGGAGCCAAGAGACCCAGTACTTC
TRBV30	TRBJ1-1	-	-	CAWALTETNEAFF	TGTGCCTGGGCCCTTACAGAAACCAATGAAGCTTTCTTT
TRBV29-1	TRBJ1-1	-	-	CSVEEGGSEAFF	TGCAGCGTTGAAGAGGGAGGATCCGAAGCTTTCTTT
TRBV29-1	TRBJ1-1	-	-	CSVDPGTLKEAFF	TGCAGCGTTGATCCCGGGACACTTAAGGAAGCTTTCTTT
TRBV25-1	TRBJ2-5	-	TRBD1	CASSGTDSGTGFRETQYF	TGTGCCAGCAGTGGAACCGACTCCGGGACAGGGTTTCGCGAGACCCAGTACTTC
TRBV4-1	TRBJ2-1	-	TRBD2	CASSQDSTSRKGNEQFF	TGCGCCAGCAGCCAAGATTCGACTAGCCGTAAGGGGAATGAGCAGTTCTTC
TRBV11-2	TRBJ2-1	-	-	CASSLDPSGQRGNEQFF	TGTGCCAGCAGCTTAGACCCTAGCGGCCAAAGGGGGAATGAGCAGTTCTTC
TRBV28	TRBJ2-2	few	TRBD2	CASTSLRTSNTGELFF	TGTGCCAGCACCTCCTTGCGGACTAGCAACACCGGGGAGCTGTTTTTT
TRBV7-9	TRBJ2-1	few	-	CASSLMTHDNEQFF	TGTGCCAGCAGCTTAATGACACACGACAATGAGCAGTTCTTC
TRBV6-1	TRBJ2-3	-	TRBD1	CASSGASTGNPDTQYF	TGTGCCAGCAGTGGAGCTTCGACAGGGAACCCAGATACGCAGTATTTT
TRBV10-1	TRBJ1-1	-	TRBD1	CASSESPPGGTEAFF	TGCGCCAGCAGTGAGTCGCCTCCAGGGGGGACTGAAGCTTTCTTT
TRBV29-1	TRBJ1-2	few	-	CSVGPRDFANYGYTF	TGCAGCGTTGGCCCCCGGGATTTCGCTAACTATGGCTACACCTTC